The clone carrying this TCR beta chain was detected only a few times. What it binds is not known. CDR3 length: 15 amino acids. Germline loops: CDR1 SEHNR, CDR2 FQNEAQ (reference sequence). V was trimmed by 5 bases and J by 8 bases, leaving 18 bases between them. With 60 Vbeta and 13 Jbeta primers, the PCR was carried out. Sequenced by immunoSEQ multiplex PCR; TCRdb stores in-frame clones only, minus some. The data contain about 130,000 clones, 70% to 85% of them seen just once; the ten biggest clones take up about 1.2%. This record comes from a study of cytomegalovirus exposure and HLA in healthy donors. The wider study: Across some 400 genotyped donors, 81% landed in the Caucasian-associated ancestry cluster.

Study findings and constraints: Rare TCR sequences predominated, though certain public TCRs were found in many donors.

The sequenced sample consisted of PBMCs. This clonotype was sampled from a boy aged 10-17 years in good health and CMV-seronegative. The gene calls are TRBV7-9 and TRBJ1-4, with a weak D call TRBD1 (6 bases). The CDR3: CASSPLQGVLEKLFF. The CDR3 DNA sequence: TGTGCCAGCAGCCCATTACAGGGAGTCTTAGAAAAACTGTTTTTT.